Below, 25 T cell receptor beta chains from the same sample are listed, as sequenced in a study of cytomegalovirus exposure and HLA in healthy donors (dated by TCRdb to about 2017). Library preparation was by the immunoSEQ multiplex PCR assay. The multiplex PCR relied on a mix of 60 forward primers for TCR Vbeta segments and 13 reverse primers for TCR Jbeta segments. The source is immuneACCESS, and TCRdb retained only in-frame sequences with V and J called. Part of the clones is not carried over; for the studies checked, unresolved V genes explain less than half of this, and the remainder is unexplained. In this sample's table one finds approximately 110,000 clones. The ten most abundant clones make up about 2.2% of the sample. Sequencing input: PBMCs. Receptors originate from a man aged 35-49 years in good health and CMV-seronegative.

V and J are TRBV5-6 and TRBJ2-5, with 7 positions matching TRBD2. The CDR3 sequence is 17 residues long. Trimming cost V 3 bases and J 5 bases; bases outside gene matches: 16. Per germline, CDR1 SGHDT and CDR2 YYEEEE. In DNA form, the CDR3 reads TGTGCCAGCAGCTCGTCGGGGGGTCCTCACCGATCGGAGACCCAGTACTTC. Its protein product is CASSSSGGPHRSETQYF.

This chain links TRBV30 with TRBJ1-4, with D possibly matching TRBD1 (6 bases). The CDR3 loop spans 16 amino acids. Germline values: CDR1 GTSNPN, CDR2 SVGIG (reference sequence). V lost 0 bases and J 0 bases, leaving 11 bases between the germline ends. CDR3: CAWSVGAGATNEKLFF. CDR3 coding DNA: TGTGCCTGGAGTGTGGGGGCAGGCGCAACTAATGAAAAACTGTTTTTT.

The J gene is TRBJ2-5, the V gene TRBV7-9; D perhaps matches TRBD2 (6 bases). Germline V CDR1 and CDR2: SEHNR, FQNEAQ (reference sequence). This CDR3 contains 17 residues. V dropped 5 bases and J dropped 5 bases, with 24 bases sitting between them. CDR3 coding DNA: TGTGCCAGCAGCCCTCCGGATCGCGGGAAAGAGGATGAGACCCAGTACTTC. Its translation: CASSPPDRGKEDETQYF.

As DNA, the CDR3 is TGCAGCGTTGGCGACAGGGGTTTTGGTGGCTACACCTTC. It yields the protein CSVGDRGFGGYTF. V and J are TRBV29-1 and TRBJ1-2; 8 bases agree with TRBD1. Germline loops: CDR1 SQVTM, CDR2 ANQGSEA. CDR3 length equals 13 residues. After removal of 4 bases from V and 7 bases from J, the junction contained 8 bases not matched to a gene. Full variable domain (missing parts from reference TRBV29-1 and TRBJ1-2): SAVISQKPSRDICQRGTSLTIQCQVDSQVTMMFWYRQQPGQSLTLIATANQGSEATYESGFVIDKFPISRPNLTFSTLTVSNMSPEDSSIYLCSVGDRGFGGYTFGSGTRLTVV.

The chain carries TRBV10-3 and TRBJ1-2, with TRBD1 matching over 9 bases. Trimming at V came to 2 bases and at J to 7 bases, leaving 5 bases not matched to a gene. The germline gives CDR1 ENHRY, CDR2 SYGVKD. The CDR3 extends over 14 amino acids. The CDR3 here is CAISEARTGAGYTF. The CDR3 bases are TGTGCCATCAGTGAGGCGAGGACAGGGGCTGGCTACACCTTC.

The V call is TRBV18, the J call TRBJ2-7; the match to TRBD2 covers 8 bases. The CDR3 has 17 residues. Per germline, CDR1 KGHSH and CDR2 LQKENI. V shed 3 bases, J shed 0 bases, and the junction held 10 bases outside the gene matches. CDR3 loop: CASSPKMERGRSYEQYF. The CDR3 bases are TGTGCCAGCTCACCTAAGATGGAGCGGGGGCGCTCCTACGAGCAGTACTTC.

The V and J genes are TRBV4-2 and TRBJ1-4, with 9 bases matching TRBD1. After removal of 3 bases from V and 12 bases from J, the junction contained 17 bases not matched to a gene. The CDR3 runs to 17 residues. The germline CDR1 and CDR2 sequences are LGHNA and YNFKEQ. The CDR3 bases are TGTGCCAGCAGCCAGGCGGGAGGTGGGACAGGGTTCGGCGAACTGTTTTTT. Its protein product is CASSQAGGGTGFGELFF.

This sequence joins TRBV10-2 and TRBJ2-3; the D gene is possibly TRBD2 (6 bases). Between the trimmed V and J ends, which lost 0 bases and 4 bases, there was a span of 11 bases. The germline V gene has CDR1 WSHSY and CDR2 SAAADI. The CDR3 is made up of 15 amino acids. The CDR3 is CASSESFAGSDTQYF. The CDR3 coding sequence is TGCGCCAGCAGTGAGTCGTTCGCGGGGTCAGATACGCAGTATTTT.

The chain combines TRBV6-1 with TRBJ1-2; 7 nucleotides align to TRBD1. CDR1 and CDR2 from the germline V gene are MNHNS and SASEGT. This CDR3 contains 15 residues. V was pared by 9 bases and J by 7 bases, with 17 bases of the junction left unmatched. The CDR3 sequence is CARLRLDRVRCGYTF. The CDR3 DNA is TGTGCCAGACTAAGACTAGACAGGGTCAGGTGTGGCTACACCTTC.

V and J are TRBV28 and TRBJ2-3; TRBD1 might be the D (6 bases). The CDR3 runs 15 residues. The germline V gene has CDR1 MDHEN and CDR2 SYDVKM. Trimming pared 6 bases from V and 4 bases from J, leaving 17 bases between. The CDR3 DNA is TGTGCCAGCAGACCTCCCGGGACAAGTGCAGATACGCAGTATTTT. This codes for CASRPPGTSADTQYF.

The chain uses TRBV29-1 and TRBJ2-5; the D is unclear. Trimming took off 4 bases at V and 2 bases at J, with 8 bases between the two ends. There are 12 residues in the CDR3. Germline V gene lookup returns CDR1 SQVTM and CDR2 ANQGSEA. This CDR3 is CSVVSGQETQYF. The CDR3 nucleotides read TGCAGCGTTGTTTCGGGTCAAGAGACCCAGTACTTC. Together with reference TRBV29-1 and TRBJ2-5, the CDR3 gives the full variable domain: SAVISQKPSRDICQRGTSLTIQCQVDSQVTMMFWYRQQPGQSLTLIATANQGSEATYESGFVIDKFPISRPNLTFSTLTVSNMSPEDSSIYLCSVVSGQETQYFGPGTRLLVL.

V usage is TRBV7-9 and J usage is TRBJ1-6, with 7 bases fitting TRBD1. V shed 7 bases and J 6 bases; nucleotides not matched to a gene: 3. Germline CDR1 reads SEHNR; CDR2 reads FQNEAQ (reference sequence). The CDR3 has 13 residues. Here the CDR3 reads CASNRGANSPLHF. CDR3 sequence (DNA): TGTGCCAGCAACAGGGGAGCTAATTCACCCCTCCACTTT.

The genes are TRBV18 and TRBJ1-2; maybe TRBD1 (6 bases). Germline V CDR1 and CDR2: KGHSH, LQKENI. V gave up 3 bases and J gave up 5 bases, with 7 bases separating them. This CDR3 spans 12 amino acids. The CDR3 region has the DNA TGTGCCAGCTCACCTACAGGGTATGGCTACACCTTC. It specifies CASSPTGYGYTF. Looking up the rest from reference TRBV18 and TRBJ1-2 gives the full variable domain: NAGVMQNPRHLVRRRGQEARLRCSPMKGHSHVYWYRQLPEEGLKFMVYLQKENIIDESGMPKERFSAEFPKEGPSILRIQQVVRGDSAAYFCASSPTGYGYTFGSGTRLTVV.

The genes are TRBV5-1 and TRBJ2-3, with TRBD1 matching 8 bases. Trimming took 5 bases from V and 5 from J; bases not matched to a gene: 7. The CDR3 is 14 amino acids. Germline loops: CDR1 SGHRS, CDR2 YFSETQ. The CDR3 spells CASRRTGQVDTQYF. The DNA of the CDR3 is TGCGCCAGCAGACGCACGGGACAGGTAGATACGCAGTATTTT. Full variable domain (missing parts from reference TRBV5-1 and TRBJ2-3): KAGVTQTPRYLIKTRGQQVTLSCSPISGHRSVSWYQQTPGQGLQFLFEYFSETQRNKGNFPGRFSGRQFSNSRSEMNVSTLELGDSALYLCASRRTGQVDTQYFGPGTRLTVL.

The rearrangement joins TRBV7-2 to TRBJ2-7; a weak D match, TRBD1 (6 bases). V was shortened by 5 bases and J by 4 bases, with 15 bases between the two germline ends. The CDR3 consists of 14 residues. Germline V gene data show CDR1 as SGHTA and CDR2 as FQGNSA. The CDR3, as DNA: TGTGCCAGCAGCCTCACAGGGTTCTCGTACGAGCAGTACTTC. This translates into CASSLTGFSYEQYF.

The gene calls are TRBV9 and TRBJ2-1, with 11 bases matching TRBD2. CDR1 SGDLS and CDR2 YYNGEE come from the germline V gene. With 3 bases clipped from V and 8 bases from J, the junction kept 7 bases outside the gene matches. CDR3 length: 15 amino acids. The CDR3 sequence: CASSAGTSGSHEQFF. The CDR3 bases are TGTGCCAGCAGCGCAGGGACTAGCGGTTCCCATGAGCAGTTCTTC.

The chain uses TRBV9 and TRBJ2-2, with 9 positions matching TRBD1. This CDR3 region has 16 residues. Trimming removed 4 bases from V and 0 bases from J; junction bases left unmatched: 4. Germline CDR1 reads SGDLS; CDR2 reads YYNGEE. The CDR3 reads CASSFTGGSNTGELFF. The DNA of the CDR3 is TGTGCCAGCAGCTTCACAGGGGGCTCGAACACCGGGGAGCTGTTTTTT.

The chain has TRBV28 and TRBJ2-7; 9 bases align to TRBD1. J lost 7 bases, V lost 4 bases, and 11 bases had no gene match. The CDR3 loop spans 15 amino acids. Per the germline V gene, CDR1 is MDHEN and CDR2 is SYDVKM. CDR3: CASSSTGGLEWEQYF. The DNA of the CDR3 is TGTGCCAGCAGTTCAACAGGGGGCCTTGAGTGGGAGCAGTACTTC.

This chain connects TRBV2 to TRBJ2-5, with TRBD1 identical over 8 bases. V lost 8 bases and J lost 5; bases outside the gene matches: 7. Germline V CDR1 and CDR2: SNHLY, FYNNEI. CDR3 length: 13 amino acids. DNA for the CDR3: TGTGCCAGCTTGGAGCAGGGGGCCGAGACCCAGTACTTC. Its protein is CASLEQGAETQYF.

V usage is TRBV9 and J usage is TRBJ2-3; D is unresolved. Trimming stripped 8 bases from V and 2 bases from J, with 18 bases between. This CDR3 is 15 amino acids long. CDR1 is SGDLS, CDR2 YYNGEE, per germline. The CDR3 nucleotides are TGTGCCAGTTCCGAGGAGCGAACTTTCACAGATACGCAGTATTTT. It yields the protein CASSEERTFTDTQYF.

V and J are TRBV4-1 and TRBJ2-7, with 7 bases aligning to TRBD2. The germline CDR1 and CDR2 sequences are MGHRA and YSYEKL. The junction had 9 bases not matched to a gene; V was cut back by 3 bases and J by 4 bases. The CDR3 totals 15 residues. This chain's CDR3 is CASSHLRLARYEQYF. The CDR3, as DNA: TGCGCCAGCAGCCATCTCAGACTAGCTCGGTACGAGCAGTACTTC.

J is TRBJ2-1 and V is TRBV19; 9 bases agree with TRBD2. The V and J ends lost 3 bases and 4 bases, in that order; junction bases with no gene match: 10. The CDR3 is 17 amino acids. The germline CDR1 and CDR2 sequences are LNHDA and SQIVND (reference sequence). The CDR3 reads CASSILPSGTPYNEQFF. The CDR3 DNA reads TGTGCCAGTAGTATTCTCCCTAGCGGGACGCCTTACAATGAGCAGTTCTTC.

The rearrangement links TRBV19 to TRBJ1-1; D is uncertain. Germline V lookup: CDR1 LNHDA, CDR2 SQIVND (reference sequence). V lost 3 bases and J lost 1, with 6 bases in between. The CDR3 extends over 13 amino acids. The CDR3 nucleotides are TGTGCCAGTAGTATCTCGAGGAACACTGAAGCTTTCTTT. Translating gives CASSISRNTEAFF.

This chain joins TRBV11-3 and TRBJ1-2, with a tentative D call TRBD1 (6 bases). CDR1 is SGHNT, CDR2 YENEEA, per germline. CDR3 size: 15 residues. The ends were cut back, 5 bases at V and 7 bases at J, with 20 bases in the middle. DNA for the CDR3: TGTGCCAGCAGCGGGGAAATCGGGACACCCCGTGGCTACACCTTC. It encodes CASSGEIGTPRGYTF.

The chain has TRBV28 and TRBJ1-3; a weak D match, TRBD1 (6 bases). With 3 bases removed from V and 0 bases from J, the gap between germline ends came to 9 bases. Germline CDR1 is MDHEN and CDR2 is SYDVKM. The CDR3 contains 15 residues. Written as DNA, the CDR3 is TGTGCCAGCAGTTTTCGACAGGCCTCTGGAAACACCATATATTTT. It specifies CASSFRQASGNTIYF.